This TCR beta chain came from a study of T cells in Graves' hyperthyroidism and ophthalmopathy. Deletions cut 7 bases from V and 6 bases from J, with 19 bases between. This CDR3 is built from 14 residues. Germline V gene data show CDR1 as SNHLY and CDR2 as FYNNEI. Amplified TCR beta CDR3 regions came from RNA transcripts. First-round RT-PCR with HTBI primers amplified the TCR CDR3 region. TCRdb re-called the multiplex PCR reads with MiXCR, one entry per CDR3 protein. The table lists approximately 250,000 distinct CDR3 sequences, approximately 25% of them singletons. This clonotype was observed many times.

The clonotype comes from a woman between 35 and 50 years old with Graves' ophthalmopathy. Sequencing was performed on blood. This chain uses TRBV2 with TRBJ2-7; D remains unclear. The CDR3 sequence is CASISRSVLAEQYF. The CDR3 nucleotides are TGTGCCAGCATATCTAGAAGCGTTTTGGCCGAGCAGTACTTC.